This T cell receptor (beta chain) stems from a study of siplizumab effects on memory and regulatory T cells. General study findings and limits: Naive or memory phenotype assignment was not possible for roughly 75-96% of proliferating CD4+ or CD8+ clones. Siplizumab caused a significant drop in alloreactive sequences traceable to unstimulated CD4+ memory cells. Among alloreactive clones, only a minor fraction mapped to unstimulated subsets.

This table comes from immunoSEQ multiplex PCR, and its TCRdb copy is limited to in-frame clones, with some not included. The repertoire holds 99,000 or so clones, about 92% seen once, with approximately 0.32% in the top ten. Germline V gene sequence: CDR1 SGHVS, CDR2 FQNEAQ. CDR3 length: 12 residues. The trim removed 5 bases at V and 6 bases at J, leaving 2 bases unmatched. As regards this clone: Its antigen remains unknown.

The sample was CD4+ T cells sorted from blood. V and J are TRBV7-8 and TRBJ1-1; TRBD1 aligns across 8 bases. The TCR originated in a human donor in good health. In DNA, the CDR3 is TGTGCCAGCAGCCAGGACAGGGCTGAAGCTTTCTTT. Translation gives CASSQDRAEAFF.